The source of this T cell receptor beta chain is a study of shared clonotypes between healthy human individuals (dated by TCRdb to the early 2020s). Regarding the study in general: A couple of women and a few men aged 18 to 49 years were included in the cohort. For each donor, CD4 naive and CD4 memory were each run on three plates, CD8 naive on two plates, and CD8 memory on one plate. The study deeply sequenced blood TCR repertoires of about 5 healthy adults to estimate repertoire size and the extent of clonotype sharing between individuals. To increase sequencing depth and limit assay-specific biases, different laboratories used diverse techniques to prepare libraries and sequence TCR repertoires. Per donor, leukapheresis produced somewhere between about 0.8 and 9.5 billion PBMCs.

As for this clone: The antigen it binds to is not known. Per-base quality was not reported, and no clone a single base away is much larger than it.

Using the deep immunoSEQ assay, multiplex PCR amplified TCR CDR3 regions from genomic DNA. Extracted genomic DNA from each cell subset was spread evenly across all wells of several immunoSEQ 96-well plates, with each plate serving as a replicate. For sorted subsets, each replicate PCR was loaded with approximately 0.2 ug genomic DNA, equivalent to about 30,000 T cell genomes. Purified libraries were measured with a Qubit 3.0 fluorometer, size-checked on a Bioanalyzer 2100, and measured again with the KAPA Library Quantification kit. Every immunoSEQ 96-well plate was sequenced on a separate single-read 150-cycle Illumina NextSeq 550 flow cell. As for the original processing: The immunoSEQ output contained only junctional sequences without quality scores, so filtering could not match that applied to full-length reads. To assign V/J genes and CDR3, sequences were annotated against IMGT germline references using PyIR, a Python wrapper for IgBLAST v1.9. Reads were filtered out if the reads had weak V/J assignments (E-value above 1e-6), no CDR3, stop codons, out-of-frame junctions, or ambiguous translated residues. V3J clonotypes were defined by identical inferred V gene, J gene, and CDR3 amino acid sequence. Percentage overlap between repertoires was computed as shared unique clonotypes divided by the size of the smaller repertoire. Richness of each repertoire was evaluated using RTK rarefaction, the Chao1 estimator, and Recon v2.1 estimates of unobserved clonotypes. OLGA was used to compute generation probabilities for all TCRbeta clonotypes that the gDNA method yielded from a few donors. The source is immuneACCESS, and TCRdb retained only in-frame sequences with V and J called. Part of the clones is not carried over; for the studies checked, unresolved V genes explain less than half of this, and the remainder is unexplained. The V and J calls and clone size were taken over from that table, and D and trimming were inferred from the DNA. The sample table contains 2 million to 3 million clones; only one count was recorded for about 92% of them. The top ten hold roughly 0.14% of the sample.

Healthy HIV-negative adults with no recently reported acute infections or vaccinations were included as donors. All donors were Caucasian adults living in Nashville, Tennessee, USA. CD4+ T cells were enriched through magnetic negative selection, after which naive cells were positively selected on CD45RA and the remaining negative fraction served as the memory subset. Blood was obtained by leukapheresis, after which PBMCs were separated by Ficoll-Histopaque density gradient centrifugation and cryopreserved in liquid nitrogen vapor phase. Purity and quantity of every magnetically sorted T cell population were checked by analytical flow cytometry. Each sorted fraction had its genomic DNA isolated and then quantified by UV absorbance on a Nanodrop 2000c. V sheds 0 bases and J sheds 6 bases, leaving 17 bases between their ends. The CDR3 sequence holds 16 residues, the cysteine and phenylalanine included. Only the CDR3 DNA is retained, 48 bases long and in frame from the first base. CDR1 and CDR2 were assigned from the germline V gene as MNHEY and SVGAGI.

The investigation overall reported the following: Only blood was sampled, and tissue TCR repertoires likely differ from those in blood. Rarefaction of sorted-subset datasets indicated incomplete sequencing despite the large sequencing depth. When a few donors were compared, the shared fraction of clonotypes was roughly 4.8% for naive CD4, around 3.5% for naive CD8, roughly 2.5% for memory CD4, and 0.35% to 0.4% for memory CD8. Larger estimated clonotype richness was generally found for naive subsets than for memory subsets. The genetic and exposure-history diversity represented was limited by the small number of donors. Compared with non-shared clonotypes, the clonotypes found in all four sorted-subset donors had higher generation probabilities. Pairwise subsampling indicated that sequencing depth was expected to affect the degree of clonotype sharing among donors.

Sample: naive CD4+ T cells sorted from blood. The cell subset or site label of this sample denotes: CD45RA+ positively selected. This chain is built from TRBV6-5 and TRBJ1-1, with TRBD1 as a weak D call on 6 bases. The TCR was taken from a young man in good health. The DNA sequence follows: TGTGCCAGCAGTTACTCGATAGGGGGGTTTGAGGCTGAAGCTTTCTTT. Translation gives CASSYSIGGFEAEAFF.